This entry features one T cell receptor beta chain sequence. The antigen is undetermined. The read is 3 residues too short to cover the CDR3 end, so that end is filled in from the germline J gene. TCRdb's table, derived via immunoSEQ multiplex PCR, lists solely in-frame clones and lacks some. The table for this sample gives about 52,000 clones. Thawed PBMCs were FACS-sorted into unstimulated CD4+CD25+CD127- regulatory T cells, CD4+CD25- non-regulatory cells, CD4 and CD8 cells. The data belong to a study of Tregs in tolerant kidney transplant recipients. Trimming at V came to 1 base and at J to 7 bases, leaving 9 bases not matched to a gene. CDR1 is SNHLY and CDR2 is FYNNEI in the germline V gene. CDR3 length: 15 amino acids. The study's findings and limits: Tolerant patients' donor-specific Tregs expanded beyond overall Tregs, suggesting antigen-driven growth. Activated donor B cell expansion appeared to reveal the most relevant donor-specific TCRbeta repertoire. This study did not directly address biological reproducibility.

This TCR was recovered from a human donor who received a combined kidney and bone marrow transplant. The V and J genes are TRBV2 and TRBJ1-1; 7 nucleotides agree with TRBD1. Sequenced material: CD4+ T cells from blood, taken before the transplant. The sequenced CDR3 bases are TGTGCCAGCAGTGAAGACGAGGGGGCCATTGATGAA. Translation gives CASSEDEGAIDE. The full-length CDR3 reads as CASSEDEGAIDEAFF. The whole variable domain, filled in from reference TRBV2 and TRBJ1-1, reads EPEVTQTPSHQVTQMGQEVILRCVPISNHLYFYWYRQILGQKVEFLVSFYNNEISEKSEIFDDQFSVERPDGSNFTLKIRSTKLEDSAMYFCASSEDEGAIDEAFFGQGTRLTVV.